These 25 T cell receptor beta chains were sequenced from one sample in a study of T cell responses to AZD1222 COVID-19 vaccine. The repertoire was sequenced with immunoSEQ multiplex PCR; TCRdb's copy has only in-frame clones and lacks some. The table lists 45,000 to 55,000 clones, roughly 84% of them singletons. Sequenced here: peripheral blood, sampled on day 0 of MenACWY control vaccination. These receptors all come from an adult in good health.

This chain uses TRBV4-1 with TRBJ2-5; 9 nucleotides agree with TRBD2. J gave up 5 bases and V 4 bases, and 8 bases lay outside the gene matches. This CDR3 has 15 residues. Per germline, CDR1 MGHRA and CDR2 YSYEKL. The CDR3 DNA sequence: TGCGCCAGCAGCCTTCTAGCGGGGCTGGGGGAGACCCAGTACTTC. Its translation: CASSLLAGLGETQYF.

The rearrangement links TRBV2 to TRBJ2-1, with D possibly being TRBD1 (6 bases). From germline, CDR1 is SNHLY and CDR2 FYNNEI. This CDR3 comprises 13 residues. The V and J ends lost 7 bases and 6 bases respectively, with 13 bases between them. The CDR3: CASIITGSNEQFF. In DNA, the CDR3 is TGTGCCAGCATTATAACAGGGTCCAATGAGCAGTTCTTC.

The chain combines TRBV30 with TRBJ2-3; D perhaps matches TRBD1 (6 bases). Germline values: CDR1 GTSNPN, CDR2 SVGIG (reference sequence). The CDR3 has 14 residues. Trimming took off 3 bases at V and 7 bases at J, with 17 bases between the two ends. The chain's CDR3 is CAWRARGTSNTQYF. Written as DNA, the CDR3 is TGTGCCTGGAGGGCCAGGGGTACGTCAAATACGCAGTATTTT.

This sequence joins TRBV5-8 and TRBJ2-1, with TRBD1 matching 7 bases. The CDR3 loop spans 14 amino acids. V lost 0 bases and J lost 8; bases outside the gene matches: 5. CDR1 is SGHTS and CDR2 is YDEGEE in the germline V gene. CDR3 DNA sequence: TGTGCCAGCAGCTTGGAGCAGACAGGGTATGAGCAGTTCTTC. Its protein is CASSLEQTGYEQFF.

The gene calls are TRBV28 and TRBJ2-2; tentatively, D is TRBD2 (6 bases). V lost 11 bases and J 2 bases, leaving 12 bases between the germline ends. The V gene's germline CDR1 is MDHEN and CDR2 SYDVKM. The CDR3 contains 13 residues. CDR3 in amino acids: CAGRDFNTGELFF. CDR3 DNA: TGTGCCGGAAGGGACTTTAACACCGGGGAGCTGTTTTTT.

This clone turned up a few times. In DNA, the CDR3 is TGTGCCAGCAGCGCCTTGCCCAGGGGCAATACGCAGTATTTT. Its translation: CASSALPRGNTQYF. The rearrangement uses TRBV9 and TRBJ2-3; TRBD1 might be the D (6 bases). CDR1 is SGDLS, CDR2 YYNGEE, per germline. This CDR3 is built from 14 residues. Trimming cost V 3 bases and J 7 bases, with 15 bases left between them. Based on the CDR3 plus reference TRBV9 and TRBJ2-3, the full variable domain is DSGVTQTPKHLITATGQRVTLRCSPRSGDLSVYWYQQSLDQGLQFLIQYYNGEERAKGNILERFSAQQFPDLHSELNLSSLELGDSALYFCASSALPRGNTQYFGPGTRLTVL.

This clone has more than one count but fewer than ten. The V call is TRBV19, the J call TRBJ2-5; D is unresolved. This CDR3 has 15 amino acids. Germline V gene sequence: CDR1 LNHDA, CDR2 SQIVND (reference sequence). V was clipped by 3 bases and J by 4 bases, with 15 bases between them. CDR3 sequence: CASSITDSQRETQYF. The CDR3 DNA sequence: TGTGCCAGTAGTATTACAGACTCGCAAAGAGAGACCCAGTACTTC.

This sequence joins TRBV11-2 and TRBJ2-2, with 11 nucleotides matching TRBD1. V gave up 7 bases and J gave up 5 bases; unmatched junction bases: 9. Germline values: CDR1 SGHAT, CDR2 FQNNGV. The CDR3 is 16 amino acids. The CDR3 DNA reads as TGTGCCAGCACTGGAGGACAGGGGGCGCTGACCGGGGAGCTGTTTTTT. Protein: CASTGGQGALTGELFF.

This chain joins TRBV16 and TRBJ1-2; 9 bases align to TRBD1. V shed 4 bases, J shed 1 base, and the junction held 4 bases outside the gene matches. The CDR3 totals 15 residues. Per the germline V gene, CDR1 is KGHSY and CDR2 is FQNENV. The CDR3 is CASSPWTGVNYGYTF. CDR3 coding DNA: TGTGCCAGCAGCCCATGGACAGGGGTTAACTATGGCTACACCTTC.

The rearrangement links TRBV2 to TRBJ2-3, with unresolved D. This CDR3 has 13 amino acids. Germline lookup yields CDR1 SNHLY and CDR2 FYNNEI. The V end lost 8 bases, the J end lost 0 bases, and 9 bases lay between the germline ends. CDR3 sequence: CASGIQSTDTQYF. The CDR3 region has the DNA TGTGCCAGCGGGATACAGAGCACAGATACGCAGTATTTT.

The chain combines TRBV5-1 with TRBJ2-3; 8 positions agree with TRBD2. The CDR3 covers 16 residues. The junction had 14 bases not matched to a gene; V was cut back by 4 bases and J by 7 bases. The germline V gene has CDR1 SGHRS and CDR2 YFSETQ. The CDR3 DNA follows: TGCGCCAGCAGCCCCTCCATAGCGGGATTTAGGTATACGCAGTATTTT. It yields the protein CASSPSIAGFRYTQYF.

The chain carries TRBV28 and TRBJ2-1; 8 bases fit TRBD2. V lost 5 bases and J lost 3; bases outside the gene matches: 6. CDR3 length: 15 amino acids. Germline V CDR1 and CDR2: MDHEN, SYDVKM. CDR3 amino acids: CASSPTSAGYNEQFF. CDR3 in DNA: TGTGCCAGCAGTCCGACTAGCGCAGGCTACAATGAGCAGTTCTTC.

The chain links TRBV30 to TRBJ1-4; TRBD1 might be the D (5 bases). CDR3 length equals 13 residues. Germline V gene data show CDR1 as GTSNPN and CDR2 as SVGIG (reference sequence). The V and J ends lost 1 base and 4 bases respectively, with 7 bases between them. This CDR3 is CAWSGQLNEKLFF. The CDR3 DNA reads as TGTGCCTGGAGTGGACAGCTTAATGAAAAACTGTTTTTT.

This chain uses TRBV5-4 with TRBJ2-2; 8 nucleotides match TRBD1. Germline trimming cut 5 bases from V and 3 bases from J; bases unmatched to any gene: 3. CDR3 length: 14 amino acids. CDR1 SGHNT and CDR2 YYREEE come from the germline V gene (reference sequence). CDR3 sequence: CASRGQADTGELFF. Here the CDR3 DNA reads TGTGCCAGCAGGGGACAGGCGGACACCGGGGAGCTGTTTTTT.

The V gene is TRBV28, the J gene TRBJ1-4; the D gene is possibly TRBD1 (6 bases). Trimming took 2 bases from V and 7 from J, leaving 20 bases between them. Germline loops: CDR1 MDHEN, CDR2 SYDVKM. The CDR3 sequence is 17 residues long. CDR3 nucleotide sequence: TGTGCCAGCAGTTTACCCCTCTTGGGACAAAGAGGTGAAAAACTGTTTTTT. It specifies CASSLPLLGQRGEKLFF.

The J gene is TRBJ2-2, the V gene TRBV27; D is ambiguous. Germline V gene lookup returns CDR1 MNHEY and CDR2 SMNVEV (reference sequence). The CDR3 consists of 17 residues. V was shortened by 2 bases and J by 2 bases, with 15 bases between the two germline ends. The CDR3 DNA sequence: TGTGCCAGCAGTTTAGGAGCTAGTGGATTTAACACCGGGGAGCTGTTTTTT. It encodes CASSLGASGFNTGELFF.

This clone turned up a few times. The chain carries TRBV11-2 and TRBJ1-5; TRBD1 agrees at 7 bases. Unmatched junction bases numbered 5, after V lost 1 base and J lost 5 bases. The CDR3 totals 15 residues. CDR1 SGHAT and CDR2 FQNNGV come from the germline V gene. The chain's CDR3 is CASSLGDSKHQPQHF. CDR3 nucleotide sequence: TGTGCCAGCAGCTTAGGGGACAGCAAACATCAGCCCCAGCATTTT.

The CDR3 here is CASSVGTDAYEQYF. Here the CDR3 DNA reads TGTGCCAGCAGCGTAGGGACAGATGCCTACGAGCAGTACTTC. The chain uses TRBV9 and TRBJ2-7, with a weak D call TRBD1 (6 bases). There are 14 residues in the CDR3. The V end lost 0 bases, the J end lost 2 bases, and 9 bases lay between the germline ends. Germline CDR1 reads SGDLS; CDR2 reads YYNGEE.

The CDR3 bases are TGTGCCAGCAAATTATGGGGAAACGAGCAGTACGTC. Translated: CASKLWGNEQYV. The chain has TRBV6-5 and TRBJ2-7; D ambiguous. V shed 7 bases and J shed 5 bases, with 12 bases lying between them. Germline V gives CDR1 MNHEY, CDR2 SVGAGI. CDR3 length: 12 amino acids.

This clone has just one count. The rearrangement joins TRBV14 to TRBJ1-1; D gene ambiguous. The CDR3 sequence is 15 residues long. V lost 0 bases, J lost 2 bases, and 10 bases lay in between. CDR1 is SGHDN, CDR2 FVKESK, per germline. This CDR3 is CASSQEYRENTEAFF. The CDR3, as DNA: TGTGCCAGCAGCCAAGAGTATCGGGAAAACACTGAAGCTTTCTTT.

The rearrangement uses TRBV9 and TRBJ2-7; 7 bases agree with TRBD2. The ends lost 1 base at V and 5 bases at J; junction bases unmatched: 15. Germline-derived CDR1 and CDR2 are SGDLS and YYNGEE. CDR3 size: 17 residues. The CDR3 nucleotides read TGTGCCAGCAGCGTACGGGGAGGGGAGCGGAGTATCAACGAGCAGTACTTC. Amino acid sequence: CASSVRGGERSINEQYF.

This chain joins TRBV7-2 and TRBJ1-5, with 8 bases lining up with TRBD1. The CDR3 is 16 residues long. Germline CDR1 and CDR2: SGHTA and FQGNSA. Unmatched junction bases numbered 9, after V lost 5 bases and J lost 3 bases. The CDR3 region is CASSPQGAQTNQPQHF. CDR3 sequence (DNA): TGTGCCAGCAGCCCTCAGGGGGCCCAAACCAATCAGCCCCAGCATTTT. Using reference TRBV7-2 and TRBJ1-5 for the parts outside the CDR3, the full variable domain is GAGVSQSPSNKVTEKGKDVELRCDPISGHTALYWYRQSLGQGLEFLIYFQGNSAPDKSGLPSDRFSAERTGGSVSTLTIQRTQQEDSAVYLCASSPQGAQTNQPQHFGDGTRLSIL.

This chain joins TRBV28 and TRBJ2-3, with 9 nucleotides matching TRBD2. This CDR3 has 15 amino acids. V trimming: 6 bases; J trimming: 5 bases; junction bases outside the gene matches: 9. Looked up from germline, CDR1 is MDHEN and CDR2 is SYDVKM. The CDR3, as DNA: TGTGCCAGCAGCCCCGTGGGCGGGAGGGTAGATACGCAGTATTTT. Translation gives CASSPVGGRVDTQYF.

This clone has just a few counts. The V gene is TRBV5-1, the J gene TRBJ2-1; perhaps TRBD2 as D (5 bases). The CDR3 runs 14 residues. Per the germline V gene, CDR1 is SGHRS and CDR2 is YFSETQ. The V gene lost 4 bases and the J gene lost 8 bases, with 16 bases spanning the gap. CDR3 in DNA: TGCGCCAGCAGCCCGGGTGGGGTGCGGGATGAGCAGTTCTTC. This encodes CASSPGGVRDEQFF.

V is TRBV6-1 and J is TRBJ2-7; TRBD1 matches 7 bases. The germline V gene has CDR1 MNHNS and CDR2 SASEGT. V gave up 1 base and J gave up 2 bases; unmatched junction bases: 5. This CDR3 is 15 amino acids long. The CDR3, as DNA: TGTGCCAGCAGTGAAGGGACAGGCGGCCCCTACGAGCAGTACGTC. It is translated as CASSEGTGGPYEQYV.